What follows are 21 T cell receptor beta chains derived from one specimen sequenced in a study of monozygotic twins with inflammatory bowel disease. TCRdb derives one entry per CDR3 protein from the 5' RACE reads, leaving out DNA. The sample has about 380,000 distinct CDR3 sequences. Sequencing input: blood. The receptors stem from a human donor with ulcerative colitis or Crohn's disease, or a healthy co-twin of an affected twin (not recorded which).

The chain uses TRBV29-1 and TRBJ1-1. The CDR3 extends over 12 amino acids. Germline V gene lookup returns CDR1 SQVTM and CDR2 ANQGSEA. The CDR3 here is CSVDITNTEAFF.

The CDR3 sequence is CASGRDQARAFF. The chain is built from TRBV12-5 and TRBJ1-1. Germline V gene sequence: CDR1 LGHNT, CDR2 FRNRAP. The CDR3 extends over 12 amino acids.

The chain links TRBV5-1 to TRBJ2-1; TCRdb proposes TRBD2, but this gene call is untestable without DNA. The CDR3 totals 16 residues. CDR1 is SGHRS and CDR2 is YFSETQ in the germline V gene. The CDR3 reads CASSIRTSGVYNEQFF.

J is TRBJ1-4 and V is TRBV12-3 or TRBV12-4; TCRdb gives TRBD1 as the D gene, but with no DNA this cannot be confirmed. There are 14 residues in the CDR3. The CDR3 reads CASSLGQGTEKLFF.

The chain employs TRBV19 and TRBJ2-5; TCRdb selects TRBD2, and the lack of DNA leaves this call unchecked. Germline V lookup: CDR1 LNHDA, CDR2 SQIVND (reference sequence). This CDR3 region has 15 residues. The CDR3 sequence: CASSILAGGRETQYF.

The chain couples TRBV5-4 to TRBJ2-2; the D gene TCRdb calls, TRBD2, cannot be checked with no DNA. This CDR3 spans 12 amino acids. Germline V CDR1 and CDR2: SGHNT, YYREEE (reference sequence). CDR3 in amino acids: CASSPGRRELFF.

V and J are TRBV29-1 and TRBJ1-2; the TCRdb call, TRBD1, lacks DNA for checking. The CDR3 spans 13 residues. Germline CDR1 and CDR2: SQVTM and ANQGSEA. CDR3 region: CSAGQTSGYGYTF. The full variable domain, completed using reference TRBV29-1 and TRBJ1-2, is SAVISQKPSRDICQRGTSLTIQCQVDSQVTMMFWYRQQPGQSLTLIATANQGSEATYESGFVIDKFPISRPNLTFSTLTVSNMSPEDSSIYLCSAGQTSGYGYTFGSGTRLTVV.

The rearrangement uses TRBV5-1 and TRBJ2-7; TCRdb's D gene call, TRBD1, goes unchecked for lack of DNA. Per the germline V gene, CDR1 is SGHRS and CDR2 is YFSETQ. This CDR3 contains 15 residues. CDR3 residues: CASSFPGQGIREQYF.

This sequence joins TRBV5-1 and TRBJ2-7; with no DNA, the TCRdb D assignment of TRBD2 cannot be verified. The CDR3 covers 15 residues. Germline V gene data show CDR1 as SGHRS and CDR2 as YFSETQ. The chain's CDR3 is CASSLLGFGGDEQYF.

The rearrangement links TRBV7-2 to TRBJ2-1; TCRdb names TRBD1, which stays unverified in the absence of DNA. Germline V gives CDR1 SGHTA, CDR2 FQGNSA. The CDR3 covers 15 residues. CDR3 protein: CASSSNRGSANEQFF.

V usage is TRBV7-6 and J usage is TRBJ1-1; TCRdb outputs TRBD1, but without DNA this stays unchecked. In germline, CDR1 is SGHVS, CDR2 FNYEAQ. CDR3 length: 14 residues. The CDR3 sequence is CASSLGRGDTEAFF.

The chain is built from TRBV4-3 and TRBJ1-2; as DNA is missing, the TRBD1 call by TCRdb cannot be tested. The CDR3 has 16 residues. CDR1 and CDR2 (germline): LGHNA, YSLEER. The CDR3 sequence is CASSPPTGGAYYGYTF.

The chain links TRBV13 to TRBJ2-3; TCRdb calls TRBD2, which cannot be checked without DNA. The CDR3 has 19 residues. Germline CDR1 and CDR2: PRHDT and FYEKMQ (reference sequence). The CDR3: CASSGQLAGGLYSTDTQYF.

The rearrangement links TRBV7-9 to TRBJ2-5; TCRdb names TRBD1, which stays unverified in the absence of DNA. The germline V gene encodes CDR1 SEHNR and CDR2 FQNEAQ (reference sequence). There are 13 residues in the CDR3. This chain's CDR3 is CASRRGIQETQYF.

The rearrangement uses TRBV6-5 and TRBJ1-1. From germline, CDR1 is MNHEY and CDR2 SVGAGI. CDR3 size: 16 residues. The CDR3 sequence: CASSYSSAGLDTEAFF.

This chain uses TRBV5-1 with TRBJ2-2; the TRBD1 assignment by TCRdb is unverifiable without DNA. The V gene's germline CDR1 is SGHRS and CDR2 YFSETQ. The CDR3 covers 14 residues. The CDR3 is CASSSRTVTGELFF.

V gene TRBV20-1 combines with J gene TRBJ2-3; TCRdb lists TRBD1, though no DNA is available to test this call. The CDR3 has 18 amino acids. Germline lookup yields CDR1 DFQATT and CDR2 SNEGSKA (reference sequence). The CDR3 loop is CSAKILLGAAFFTDTQYF.

The chain is built from TRBV5-1 and TRBJ2-3; TCRdb picks TRBD2, but there is no DNA to check that call. This CDR3 contains 16 residues. Germline CDR1 SGHRS, CDR2 YFSETQ. The CDR3 sequence: CASSLSAGIAQDTQYF.

V is TRBV7-8 and J is TRBJ1-2; TCRdb's assignment of TRBD1 cannot be checked, as there is no DNA. The CDR3 sequence is 15 residues long. The germline CDR1 and CDR2 sequences are SGHVS and FQNEAQ. The CDR3 spells CASNPGQHTNYGYTF.

The V and J genes are TRBV20-1 and TRBJ2-3; without DNA, the TCRdb call of TRBD1 cannot be checked. CDR3 length: 16 residues. The germline CDR1 and CDR2 sequences are DFQATT and SNEGSKA (reference sequence). The CDR3 reads CSARGSGGLLADTQYF.

The chain recombines TRBV5-1 with TRBJ2-7; TCRdb proposes TRBD1, but this gene call is untestable without DNA. CDR1 and CDR2 from the germline V gene are SGHRS and YFSETQ. CDR3 length equals 14 residues. The CDR3 protein is CASSPGRLSYEQYF.